Each of the 22 T cell receptor beta chains below was sequenced from the same sample in a study of shared clonotypes between healthy human individuals. Only CD45RO-negative cells positively selected for CCR7 counted as naive CD8 cells, so terminally differentiated effector memory CD45RA+ cells were excluded. The method was immunoSEQ multiplex PCR; TCRdb's version includes in-frame clones alone and lacks a portion of them. Of millions of clones listed, 85% to 95% were seen once; the top ten hold 1.5% to 2%. Sequencing was done on a sample of naive CD8+ T cells from PBMCs. These TCRs come from a man younger than 35 in good health. Some clones in this sample may be carry-over from other donors' samples.

The gene calls are TRBV7-3 and TRBJ2-3; 8 nucleotides line up with TRBD1. CDR1 SGHTA and CDR2 FQGTGA come from the germline V gene. This CDR3 region has 15 residues. J gave up 4 bases and V 5 bases, and 8 bases lay outside the gene matches. The DNA for the CDR3 is TGTGCCAGCAGCCTTTTAGGACAGGGTGCAGATACGCAGTATTTT. Translated: CASSLLGQGADTQYF.

The CDR3 region is CASSFKGYTYEQYF. CDR3 DNA: TGTGCCAGCAGTTTTAAGGGGTATACCTACGAGCAGTACTTC. The rearrangement links TRBV27 to TRBJ2-7; D is possibly TRBD1 (5 bases). Germline-derived CDR1 and CDR2 are MNHEY and SMNVEV (reference sequence). Deletions cut 3 bases from V and 2 bases from J, with 11 bases between. The CDR3 length is 14 residues.

The rearrangement links TRBV4-1 to TRBJ2-7; no firm D call. Trimming took 0 bases from V and 3 from J, leaving 9 bases between them. The length of the CDR3 is 14 residues. Per germline, CDR1 MGHRA and CDR2 YSYEKL. CDR3 in amino acids: CASSQETEIYEQYF. In DNA, the CDR3 is TGCGCCAGCAGCCAAGAAACGGAGATCTACGAGCAGTACTTC.

V and J are TRBV2 and TRBJ2-4; tentatively, D is TRBD2 (6 bases). Germline CDR1 and CDR2: SNHLY and FYNNEI. The CDR3 length is 16 residues. V dropped 3 bases and J dropped 4 bases, with 16 bases sitting between them. CDR3 in DNA: TGTGCCAGCAGTGACTTCAGGGTGGAGGGGAAAAACATTCAGTACTTC. Protein product: CASSDFRVEGKNIQYF.

The chain employs TRBV18 and TRBJ2-7; a weak D match, TRBD2 (7 bases). V shed 8 bases and J shed 4 bases, with 18 bases lying between them. Germline values: CDR1 KGHSH, CDR2 LQKENI. This CDR3 has 14 amino acids. The CDR3 DNA follows: TGTGCCAGCCACGGGCGGGGGCTAGGGTACGAGCAGTACTTC. Protein: CASHGRGLGYEQYF.

The chain combines TRBV9 with TRBJ1-2; the D is unclear. Trimming pared 0 bases from V and 0 bases from J, leaving 12 bases between. CDR1 SGDLS and CDR2 YYNGEE come from the germline V gene. This CDR3 has 16 residues. Written as DNA, the CDR3 is TGTGCCAGCAGCGTAGGTCGCCCAGGAGCTAACTATGGCTACACCTTC. Protein: CASSVGRPGANYGYTF.

CDR3 DNA: TGTGCCAGCAGTTGGGGGACAGGGGGCGGTCGGACTGAAGCTTTCTTT. The encoded protein is CASSWGTGGGRTEAFF. The chain has TRBV27 and TRBJ1-1, with 12 bases fitting TRBD1. V lost 4 bases and J lost 5; bases outside the gene matches: 8. The CDR3 contains 16 residues. CDR1 and CDR2 (germline): MNHEY, SMNVEV (reference sequence).

The genes are TRBV28 and TRBJ1-1; unclear D gene. The CDR3 is 14 amino acids. Germline V gene lookup returns CDR1 MDHEN and CDR2 SYDVKM. Trimming took off 2 bases at V and 1 base at J, with 8 bases between the two ends. The CDR3 DNA reads as TGTGCCAGCAGTTTAGGCAGGTCGAACACTGAAGCTTTCTTT. Translating it yields CASSLGRSNTEAFF.

This chain connects TRBV6-5 to TRBJ2-7, with 9 bases aligning to TRBD1. Germline CDR1 reads MNHEY; CDR2 reads SVGAGI. V lost 6 bases and J lost 6; bases outside the gene matches: 9. There are 14 residues in the CDR3. CDR3 in DNA: TGTGCCAGCAGAGGGACAGGGTATTTCTTCGAGCAGTACTTC. Translating it yields CASRGTGYFFEQYF.

A few counts support this clone. Distinct nucleotide sequences in the sample also encode this CDR3. CDR3 nucleotides: TGTGCCAGCAGCGTAACAGGGGGTCAGCCCCAGCATTTT. Its protein product is CASSVTGGQPQHF. The chain uses TRBV9 and TRBJ1-5; TRBD1 matches at 8 bases. The junction had 0 bases not matched to a gene; V was cut back by 1 base and J by 6 bases. CDR1 is SGDLS and CDR2 is YYNGEE in the germline V gene. The CDR3 contains 13 residues.

J is TRBJ2-7 and V is TRBV6-5, with 11 bases fitting TRBD1. The CDR3 consists of 13 residues. Germline CDR1 is MNHEY and CDR2 is SVGAGI. Unmatched junction bases numbered 1, after V lost 5 bases and J lost 4 bases. The CDR3 sequence: CASSGTGGYEQYF. CDR3 DNA: TGTGCCAGCAGTGGGACAGGGGGGTACGAGCAGTACTTC.

J is TRBJ2-1 and V is TRBV5-1; D unclear. V gave up 0 bases and J gave up 9 bases, with 10 bases separating them. CDR3 length: 13 amino acids. Germline values: CDR1 SGHRS, CDR2 YFSETQ. In DNA, the CDR3 is TGCGCCAGCAGCTTGGAGGGCCGTAGTGAGCAGTTCTTC. Amino acids: CASSLEGRSEQFF.

This sequence joins TRBV7-2 and TRBJ2-7; no definite D call. Germline V gene data show CDR1 as SGHTA and CDR2 as FQGNSA. Trimming left V 5 bases short and J 4 bases short, with 21 bases between. The CDR3 length is 16 residues. The CDR3 loop reads CASSITRTSSPYEQYF. The CDR3 DNA sequence: TGTGCCAGCAGCATTACCCGGACCTCTTCCCCTTACGAGCAGTACTTC.

The chain uses TRBV29-1 and TRBJ2-7; a possible D gene is TRBD1 (6 bases). The CDR3 consists of 14 residues. V lost 6 bases to trimming and J lost 5 bases, with 20 bases between them. The germline V gene has CDR1 SQVTM and CDR2 ANQGSEA. In DNA form, the CDR3 reads TGCAGCGTCAACTCCGGGGCCAGGGGCCACGAGCAGTACTTC. This codes for CSVNSGARGHEQYF.

The chain carries TRBV7-8 and TRBJ2-7, with 7 bases fitting TRBD1. CDR1 is SGHVS and CDR2 is FQNEAQ in the germline V gene. V dropped 5 bases and J dropped 6; count of bases not matched to a gene: 7. This CDR3 has 13 amino acids. CDR3 residues: CASSARQGREQYF. The CDR3, as DNA: TGTGCCAGCAGCGCCAGACAGGGCCGCGAGCAGTACTTC.

In this sample, this clone turned up once. This chain uses TRBV4-1 with TRBJ1-2; no reliable D call. There are 15 residues in the CDR3. V gave up 0 bases and J gave up 5 bases, with 13 bases separating them. In germline, CDR1 is MGHRA, CDR2 YSYEKL. CDR3 nucleotide sequence: TGCGCCAGCAGCCAAGAGGTGGGAGTAGGGTATGGCTACACCTTC. This codes for CASSQEVGVGYGYTF.

The chain recombines TRBV7-3 with TRBJ2-1, with TRBD2 as a possible D gene (7 bases). The CDR3 consists of 18 residues. Germline CDR1 reads SGHTA; CDR2 reads FQGTGA. V was cut by 5 bases and J by 8 bases, with 28 bases left in between. The CDR3 sequence is CASSPVAGRGLVDDEQFF. CDR3 bases: TGTGCCAGCAGCCCTGTGGCGGGGAGGGGGTTAGTGGACGATGAGCAGTTCTTC.

In this sample, this clone turned up once. This chain joins TRBV29-1 and TRBJ2-1; the D is unclear. CDR3 length: 14 residues. Trimming took off 0 bases at V and 9 bases at J, with 15 bases between the two ends. In germline, CDR1 is SQVTM, CDR2 ANQGSEA. CDR3 protein: CSVEDRAGPGEQFF. CDR3 bases: TGCAGCGTTGAAGATCGCGCCGGGCCGGGTGAGCAGTTCTTC.

With regard to this clone: The same CDR3 arises from other DNA sequences in this sample as well. V is TRBV9 and J is TRBJ1-1; D is perhaps TRBD1 (5 bases). The CDR3 has 14 residues. Trimming shortened V by 3 bases and J by 3 bases, and 12 bases separated the two germline ends. Germline CDR1 and CDR2: SGDLS and YYNGEE. Here the CDR3 DNA reads TGTGCCAGCAGCGCGGGGACTGGTGACACTGAAGCTTTCTTT. Amino acids: CASSAGTGDTEAFF.

This sequence joins TRBV9 and TRBJ2-2; 7 bases match TRBD1. V lost 0 bases to trimming and J lost 3 bases; unmatched junction nucleotides: 8. This CDR3 contains 17 residues. Germline V gene sequence: CDR1 SGDLS, CDR2 YYNGEE. For the CDR3, the DNA is TGTGCCAGCAGCGTAGCGGGGACAGCAACACACACCGGGGAGCTGTTTTTT. As protein: CASSVAGTATHTGELFF.

This clone was recorded once. V and J are TRBV6-1 and TRBJ1-1; D is unclear. The CDR3 is made up of 14 amino acids. Trimming removed 6 bases from V and 4 bases from J, with 15 bases in between. CDR1 and CDR2 from the germline V gene are MNHNS and SASEGT. In DNA form, the CDR3 reads TGTGCCAGCAGGCCGAGAAGCTTGGGCACTGAAGCTTTCTTT. It specifies CASRPRSLGTEAFF.

V and J are TRBV6-5 and TRBJ1-1; D not resolved. Trimming took 0 bases from V and 0 from J, leaving 11 bases between them. Per the germline V gene, CDR1 is MNHEY and CDR2 is SVGAGI. The CDR3 spans 16 residues. This chain's CDR3 is CASSYSPLRVNTEAFF. The CDR3 DNA reads as TGTGCCAGCAGTTACTCGCCCCTACGAGTGAACACTGAAGCTTTCTTT.